This T cell receptor beta chain derives from a study of T cells in Graves' hyperthyroidism and ophthalmopathy (dated by TCRdb to between 2018 and 2021). Concerning the study at large: Peripheral blood samples were taken at initial diagnosis, before any treatment was given. The roughly 94 discovery patients were randomly split 7:3 into training and test sets. Prospective prediction of ophthalmopathy was tested in an independent validation cohort consisting of 18 hyperthyroidism patients and 15 or so patients who later progressed to ophthalmopathy. The paper reports TCR Vbeta CDR3 sequencing of about 140 peripheral blood samples: around 45 ophthalmopathy, about 75 hyperthyroidism and approximately 17 progressor patients. To identify distinguishing TCR V-J signatures, a discovery cohort of around 98 patients was used, comprising under 45 with Graves' ophthalmopathy and around 60 with stable Graves' hyperthyroidism. After sampling, hyperthyroidism patients received methimazole starting at 30 mg daily, and ophthalmopathy patients received high-dose intravenous methylprednisolone. In about 6 Graves' hyperthyroidism patients, the study also compared T-cell repertoires from thyroid tissue with T-cell repertoires from blood.

In the ophthalmopathy patients, disease was moderately to severely active, with a Clinical Activity Score of 3 or more, a NOSPECS grade of 4 or more, and a duration of less than 3 months. Any patient with an uncontrolled infection, another autoimmune disease, pregnancy or lactation was excluded. Diagnoses relied on clinical symptoms, serum thyroxine and TRAb, thyroid ultrasound and orbital computed tomography. Ficoll-Paque density gradient centrifugation was used to isolate PBMCs from about 10 ml of fresh peripheral blood. Total RNA was extracted using Trizol reagent, and RNA quality was assessed on an Agilent 2100 Bioanalyzer. A remark on this clonotype: It lacks a known antigen. The sample holds no much larger clone one base away, and base qualities are not on file.

Points the paper makes about the study in general: In cross-validation, a model built on a 13 V-J signature told ophthalmopathy apart from stable hyperthyroidism with 87.88% sensitivity and approximately 81% specificity, and in testing the same model reached 80%/75%. In validation, the model predicted progression to ophthalmopathy a median of roughly 6.2 months before onset, with over 55% sensitivity and 72.22% specificity. Blood samples also contained most of the expanded thyroid clonotypes (frequency above 0.001), which suggests that blood repertoires may reflect thyroid immune responses. Sample size was not statistically predetermined, and blinding of investigators to group allocation was not performed.

Spanning cysteine to phenylalanine, the CDR3 consists of 12 amino acids. Only the CDR3 part of the read is kept: 36 bases, read in frame from the first base. The germline V gene provides CDR1 MDHEN and CDR2 SYDVKM. Trimming takes 8 bases from V and 4 bases from J, and the germline ends sit 12 bases apart. Amplification of TCR beta CDR3 regions was carried out from RNA transcripts. The TCR CDR3 was subjected to a first round of RT-PCR using the HTBI primer set and the Qiagen OneStep RT-PCR kit. Libraries were constructed in a second round of multiplex PCR, after which size selection and purification were carried out. The libraries were sequenced on an Illumina HiSeq2000 using paired-end 100 bp reads. Processing in the source paper ran as follows. SOAPnuke was used to process the raw data, throwing out any read that contained adapters or uncalled bases, had a mean Phred below 15, or lacked an exact constant-primer or identifier match. COPE v1.2.5 was used to merge high-quality paired reads, and clonotypes were defined as unique nucleotide sequences. MiTCR v1.1 was used to align clonotypes to the IMGT TRBV, TRBD and TRBJ reference segments. Analysis was restricted to V-J combinations with a frequency above 0.0001, which covered approximately 99% of repertoires. A TCS score was defined as the ratio of F50 (clonal expansion) to E x V (chaos), with BLOSUM62-based TCRdist applied between CDR3 peptides within each V-J. Welch's t-statistics and random forest reduced roughly 540 V-J features to around 14, which were used in a naive Bayes classifier (R e1071). Starting from the raw public reads, TCRdb applied fastp trimming at Q25, assembled clones with MiXCR and retained in-frame beta chains. Each entry merges the rows of one CDR3 protein and shows their most common DNA and genes. The V and J calls follow TCRdb's processing rather than the paper's. Present in this sample are approximately 520,000 distinct CDR3 sequences, around 22% of which were seen just once. Of the sample, around 11% is held by the ten largest clones.

Sequencing input: blood. The chain couples TRBV28 to TRBJ2-7, with the D gene too uncertain to name. The TCR was taken from a woman under 40 with Graves' ophthalmopathy. The sequence in DNA is TGTGCCAGCGGTTATGGACCTTACGAGCAGTACTTC. Protein translation: CASGYGPYEQYF.